A single sample gave rise to the 3 T cell receptor beta chains below, sequenced in a study of T cells in Graves' hyperthyroidism and ophthalmopathy. The source material, RNA transcripts, was used to amplify TCR beta CDR3 regions. An initial round of RT-PCR targeting the TCR CDR3 relied on the HTBI primer set. Each CDR3 protein is one row after TCRdb ran MiXCR on the multiplex PCR reads. The table shows some 270,000 distinct CDR3 sequences, with about 14% occurring only once. The sample consisted of blood. The receptors here all came from a woman aged 25 to 39 with Graves' hyperthyroidism that later progressed to Graves' ophthalmopathy.

This clonotype was observed a handful of times. V is TRBV4-1 and J is TRBJ2-1; 12 positions agree with TRBD2. CDR3 length equals 18 residues. The J segment lost 7 bases and the V segment lost 0 bases, leaving 10 bases of the junction unmatched. Looked up from germline, CDR1 is MGHRA and CDR2 is YSYEKL. CDR3 DNA: TGCGCCAGCAGCCAAGAGTTCCGGACTAGCGGGATCGAGAATGAGCAGTTCTTC. Translating it yields CASSQEFRTSGIENEQFF.

About this clonotype: A read error is possible here, since a much larger clone lies one base away. The CDR3 spells CSVEEGQGGNEQYV. The CDR3 region has the DNA TGCAGCGTTGAAGAGGGACAGGGGGGGAACGAGCAGTACGTC. The chain joins TRBV29-1 to TRBJ2-7; TRBD1 matches at 11 bases. This CDR3 is built from 14 residues. Germline loops: CDR1 SQVTM, CDR2 ANQGSEA. V gave up 0 bases and J gave up 5 bases; unmatched junction bases: 3.

The rearrangement links TRBV19 to TRBJ2-3; D is perhaps TRBD1 (5 bases). This CDR3 region has 17 residues. The germline gives CDR1 LNHDA, CDR2 SQIVND (reference sequence). Trimming shortened V by 1 base and J by 4 bases, and 18 bases separated the two germline ends. The CDR3 sequence: CASSIGWGRSLSDTQYF. The CDR3 DNA reads as TGTGCCAGTAGTATAGGCTGGGGCAGGAGTCTTTCAGATACGCAGTATTTT. The full variable domain, completed using reference TRBV19 and TRBJ2-3, is DGGITQSPKYLFRKEGQNVTLSCEQNLNHDAMYWYRQDPGQGLRLIYYSQIVNDFQKGDIAEGYSVSREKKESFPLTVTSAQKNPTAFYLCASSIGWGRSLSDTQYFGPGTRLTVL.